A single sample is the source of the 18 T cell receptor beta chains below, sequenced in a study of read filtering for tumor transcriptome and immune sequencing. From about 400 ng of RNA, a library with molecular barcoded alpha/delta and beta/gamma adaptors was made. TCRdb itself ran the reads through MiXCR, one entry per CDR3 protein. Here the sample spans 45,000 to 50,000 distinct CDR3 sequences, approximately 12% being singletons. Material for sequencing was a population of CD138-negative cells sorted from bone marrow. All receptors derive from a donor aged 40 or over with multiple myeloma.

The sample holds many counts of this clonotype. The chain links TRBV12-3 or TRBV12-4 to TRBJ2-3; D not certain. The V and J ends lost 6 bases and 1 base respectively, with 8 bases between them. CDR3 length: 13 residues. CDR3 bases: TGTGCCAGCAGAGGACGGGGCACAGATACGCAGTATTTT. As protein: CASRGRGTDTQYF.

This clonotype came up many times. CDR3 region: CASSRTGAGTEAFF. DNA for the CDR3: TGCGCCAGCAGCAGAACAGGGGCCGGCACTGAAGCTTTCTTT. The V and J genes are TRBV5-1 and TRBJ1-1, with 7 nucleotides matching TRBD1. Germline V gene data show CDR1 as SGHRS and CDR2 as YFSETQ. This CDR3 has 14 residues. V shed 4 bases, J shed 4 bases, and the junction held 7 bases outside the gene matches. The variable domain in full, completed from reference TRBV5-1 and TRBJ1-1, reads KAGVTQTPRYLIKTRGQQVTLSCSPISGHRSVSWYQQTPGQGLQFLFEYFSETQRNKGNFPGRFSGRQFSNSRSEMNVSTLELGDSALYLCASSRTGAGTEAFFGQGTRLTVV.

At least ten counts were recorded for this clonotype. The chain recombines TRBV19 with TRBJ1-5, with TRBD1 matching over 11 bases. There are 19 residues in the CDR3. V lost 4 bases and J lost 5; bases outside the gene matches: 16. Germline values: CDR1 LNHDA, CDR2 SQIVND (reference sequence). The CDR3 bases are TGTGCCAGTAGTAACCCATCCGGGACAGGGGGGTATAATGATCAGCCCCAGCATTTT. It encodes CASSNPSGTGGYNDQPQHF. The variable domain in full, completed from reference TRBV19 and TRBJ1-5, reads DGGITQSPKYLFRKEGQNVTLSCEQNLNHDAMYWYRQDPGQGLRLIYYSQIVNDFQKGDIAEGYSVSREKKESFPLTVTSAQKNPTAFYLCASSNPSGTGGYNDQPQHFGDGTRLSIL.

In this sample, this clonotype turned up many times. At one of its ends the junction is not consistent with the germline gene, which may arise from a read error. The rearrangement links TRBV20-1 to TRBJ1-1; D is unresolved. The CDR3 has 13 amino acids. The germline V gene encodes CDR1 DFQATT and CDR2 SNEGSKA (reference sequence). In DNA, the CDR3 is TGCAGTGCTAGTAACAGCGGGAACACTGAAGCTCTCTTT. Amino acid sequence: CSASNSGNTEALF.

About this clonotype itself: A clone one base away is much larger, so this may be a read error. J is TRBJ1-1 and V is TRBV4-1, with D uncertain. The CDR3 contains 13 residues. The ends were cut back, 2 bases at V and 4 bases at J, with 8 bases in the middle. Per the germline V gene, CDR1 is MGHRA and CDR2 is YSYEKL. The CDR3 loop reads CASSQRKVTEAFF. CDR3 DNA sequence: TGCGCCAGCAGCCAAAGAAAAGTCACTGAAGCTTTCTTT.

At least ten counts were recorded for this clonotype. V and J are TRBV6-2 or TRBV6-3 and TRBJ2-7; D is undetermined. CDR3 size: 15 residues. In germline, CDR1 is MNHEY, CDR2 SVGEGT. V lost 3 bases and J lost 1, with 13 bases in between. In DNA, the CDR3 is TGTGCCAGCAGTTATGGTGGATCCTATTCCTACGAGCAGTACTTC. Translated: CASSYGGSYSYEQYF.

This clonotype has a count of ten or more. The chain joins TRBV18 to TRBJ2-2; D ambiguous. V lost 6 bases, J lost 11 bases, and 13 bases lay in between. Germline V CDR1 and CDR2: KGHSH, LQKENI. The CDR3 covers 12 residues. Here the CDR3 DNA reads TGTGCCAGCTCCCTAATGACGTACGAGCTGTTTTTT. Encoded protein: CASSLMTYELFF.

Many counts were recorded for this clonotype. The V gene is TRBV10-2, the J gene TRBJ1-1; D is unclear. Looked up from germline, CDR1 is WSHSY and CDR2 is SAAADI. This CDR3 has 14 amino acids. V shed 7 bases and J shed 2 bases, with 14 bases lying between them. The CDR3: CASMGRERNTEAFF. CDR3 nucleotides: TGCGCCAGCATGGGGAGGGAAAGAAACACTGAAGCTTTCTTT.

This clonotype has ten or more counts. The chain couples TRBV7-2 to TRBJ2-7; 10 bases line up with TRBD2. Unmatched junction bases numbered 9, after V lost 4 bases and J lost 6 bases. The CDR3 is 15 residues long. Germline V gives CDR1 SGHTA, CDR2 FQGNSA. The CDR3: CASSYQPSGSFEQYF. For the CDR3, the DNA is TGTGCCAGCAGCTATCAGCCTAGCGGGAGCTTCGAGCAGTACTTC.

This clonotype has ten or more counts. The chain employs TRBV4-3 and TRBJ2-1, with D uncertain. The V gene's germline CDR1 is LGHNA and CDR2 YSLEER. V lost 0 bases and J 0 bases, leaving 6 bases between the germline ends. The CDR3 consists of 15 residues. The CDR3 coding sequence is TGCGCCAGCAGCCAAGACACGAGCTCCTACAATGAGCAGTTCTTC. This sequence encodes CASSQDTSSYNEQFF.

Ten or more counts support this clonotype. The chain couples TRBV19 to TRBJ2-1, with TRBD1 matching over 9 bases. Per the germline V gene, CDR1 is LNHDA and CDR2 is SQIVND (reference sequence). There are 17 residues in the CDR3. V gave up 4 bases and J gave up 0 bases; unmatched junction bases: 7. CDR3 in DNA: TGTGCCAGTAGTAAACAACAGGGGGCCAGCTCCTACAATGAGCAGTTCTTC. Translation: CASSKQQGASSYNEQFF.

This clonotype was picked up many times. V usage is TRBV2 and J usage is TRBJ2-7, with D possibly being TRBD1 or TRBD2 (5 bases each). CDR3 length: 15 residues. Trimming shortened V by 4 bases and J by 3 bases, and 16 bases separated the two germline ends. The V gene's germline CDR1 is SNHLY and CDR2 FYNNEI. The DNA of the CDR3 is TGTGCCAGCAGTGCCCATGGGGGACGGGTCTACGAGCAGTACTTC. The encoded protein is CASSAHGGRVYEQYF.

In its sample, this clonotype was seen many times. The V and J genes are TRBV12-3 or TRBV12-4 and TRBJ2-1; 12 bases fit TRBD2. The CDR3 is 16 amino acids. Unmatched junction bases numbered 7, after V lost 6 bases and J lost 4 bases. The CDR3 region is CASSRTGTSGYNEQFF. The DNA for the CDR3 is TGTGCCAGCAGCCGTACCGGGACTAGCGGGTACAATGAGCAGTTCTTC.

The table lists this clonotype with many counts. V usage is TRBV29-1 and J usage is TRBJ2-1; 8 nucleotides line up with TRBD2. This CDR3 region has 13 residues. Trimming at V came to 6 bases and at J to 5 bases, leaving 6 bases not matched to a gene. From germline, CDR1 is SQVTM and CDR2 ANQGSEA. DNA of the CDR3: TGCAGCGTGGGACTAGGGTTTAACAATGAGCAGTTCTTC. This translates into CSVGLGFNNEQFF.

This clonotype was detected many times. This chain joins TRBV19 and TRBJ2-7, with D tentatively TRBD1 or TRBD2 (5 bases each). The germline gives CDR1 LNHDA, CDR2 SQIVND (reference sequence). Trimming cost V 4 bases and J 9 bases, with 13 bases left between them. The CDR3 contains 12 residues. The CDR3 reads CASSTPSGPQYF. DNA of the CDR3: TGTGCCAGTAGTACCCCCTCGGGGCCGCAGTACTTC.

This clonotype was detected a few times. The junction and the germline gene differ at one end; a read error may be behind it. DNA of the CDR3: TGTGCCAGCAGTTTAGACAGCTACAATGCGCAGTTCTTC. This translates into CASSLDSYNAQFF. The genes are TRBV27 and TRBJ2-1; TRBD1 might be the D (5 bases). Germline-derived CDR1 and CDR2 are MNHEY and SMNVEV (reference sequence). The length of the CDR3 is 13 residues.

Turning to this clonotype: One end of the junction is discordant with germline, which a read error may explain. The chain joins TRBV7-2 to TRBJ1-5; 7 bases map to TRBD1. Germline V gene sequence: CDR1 SGHTA, CDR2 FQGNSA. This CDR3 contains 15 residues. CDR3 coding DNA: TGTGCCAGCAGCTTAGCGGGACAGAACAATAAGCCCCGGCATTTT. This encodes CASSLAGQNNKPRHF.

The V gene is TRBV29-1, the J gene TRBJ2-5; weak D call: TRBD2 (5 bases). The germline V gene has CDR1 SQVTM and CDR2 ANQGSEA. V was pared by 2 bases and J by 2 bases, with 15 bases between. The CDR3 has 15 amino acids. CDR3 in amino acids: CSVESGFWRQETQYF. As DNA, the CDR3 is TGCAGCGTTGAAAGCGGTTTCTGGAGGCAAGAGACCCAGTACTTC.